This T cell receptor (beta chain) was captured in a study of blood T cell repertoires in COVID-19. Generated by immunoSEQ multiplex PCR, the TCRdb table keeps only in-frame clones and is missing some. The data contain 130,000 or so clones, roughly 89% of them singletons. The CDR3 sequence is 15 residues long. Trimming pared 9 bases from V and 3 bases from J, leaving 18 bases between. CDR1 and CDR2 from the germline V gene are LNHDA and SQIVND (reference sequence). The sample taken for sequencing was peripheral blood. The chain joins TRBV19 to TRBJ1-5, with a possible D match to TRBD1 (6 bases). The TCR comes from a man between 40 and 49 years old with acute or convalescent COVID-19. The CDR3 loop is CASRAPGGPNQPQHF. As DNA, the CDR3 is TGTGCCAGCAGAGCCCCCGGGGGGCCCAATCAGCCCCAGCATTTT.